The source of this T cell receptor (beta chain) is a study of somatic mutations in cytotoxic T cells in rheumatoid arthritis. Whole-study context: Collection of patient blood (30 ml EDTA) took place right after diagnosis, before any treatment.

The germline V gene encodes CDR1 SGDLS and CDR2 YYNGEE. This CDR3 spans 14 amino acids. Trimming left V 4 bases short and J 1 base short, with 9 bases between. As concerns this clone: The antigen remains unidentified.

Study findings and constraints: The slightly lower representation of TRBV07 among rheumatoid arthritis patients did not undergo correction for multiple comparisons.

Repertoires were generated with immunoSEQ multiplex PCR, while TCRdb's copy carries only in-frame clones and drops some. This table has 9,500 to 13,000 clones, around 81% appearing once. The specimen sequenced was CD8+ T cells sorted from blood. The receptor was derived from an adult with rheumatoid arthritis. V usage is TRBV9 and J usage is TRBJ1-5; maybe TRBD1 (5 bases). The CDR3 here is CASSRGVSNQPQHF. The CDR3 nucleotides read TGTGCCAGCAGCCGGGGGGTCAGCAATCAGCCCCAGCATTTT.